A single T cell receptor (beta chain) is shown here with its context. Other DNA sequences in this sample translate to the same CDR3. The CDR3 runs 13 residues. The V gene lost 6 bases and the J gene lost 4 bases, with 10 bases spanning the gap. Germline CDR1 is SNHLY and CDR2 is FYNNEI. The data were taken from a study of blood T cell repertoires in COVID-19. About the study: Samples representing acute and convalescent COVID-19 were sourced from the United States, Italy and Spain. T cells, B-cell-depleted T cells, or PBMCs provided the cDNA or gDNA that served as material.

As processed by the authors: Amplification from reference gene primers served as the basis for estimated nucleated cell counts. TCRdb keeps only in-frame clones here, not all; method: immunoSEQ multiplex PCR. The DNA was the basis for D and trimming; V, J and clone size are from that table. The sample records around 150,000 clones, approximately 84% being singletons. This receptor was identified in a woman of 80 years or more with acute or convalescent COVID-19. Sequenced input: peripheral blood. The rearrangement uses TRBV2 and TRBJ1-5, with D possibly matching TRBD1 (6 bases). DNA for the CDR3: TGTGCCAGCAGATCTACAGGGAATCAGCCCCAGCATTTT. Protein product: CASRSTGNQPQHF.